This T cell receptor beta chain was found in a study of T cell repertoires in cytomegalovirus infection. Study-wide results and caveats: CMV-specific TCR beta clonotypes restricted by HLA-C dominated the ex vivo response.

This clonotype occurred a few times. Antigen: not known. TCRdb re-called the reads with MiXCR, one entry per CDR3 protein. The sample gives 150,000 to 200,000 distinct CDR3 sequences, roughly a fifth of which show up once; just under 3% is in the top ten. The sequenced sample was PBMCs. This TCR was recovered from a human donor in good health (CMV status not recorded). Some clones in this sample may be carry-over from other donors' samples.

The CDR3 region is CSHIAGGYNEQFF. CDR3 coding DNA: TGCAGTCATATAGCGGGAGGCTACAATGAGCAGTTCTTC. The chain uses TRBV20-1 and TRBJ2-1; the match to TRBD2 covers 10 bases. The CDR3 loop spans 13 amino acids. The V segment lost 8 bases and the J segment 3 bases; nucleotides outside the gene matches: 4. Germline V gene data show CDR1 as DFQATT and CDR2 as SNEGSKA (reference sequence).